The 15 T cell receptor beta chains listed next were all sequenced from one sample in a study of cytomegalovirus exposure and HLA in healthy donors. Primers for the PCR totalled 60 Vbeta and 13 Jbeta. Method: immunoSEQ multiplex PCR; TCRdb's copy keeps in-frame clones and lacks some. This repertoire shows around 100,000 clones, over 9.5% found once; its top ten account for about 5.7%. Input material: PBMCs. The source of these receptors is a man aged 40-55 years in good health and CMV-seropositive.

This clone was observed a handful of times. The chain recombines TRBV4-2 with TRBJ2-7, with 7 bases that match TRBD2. Germline CDR1 and CDR2: LGHNA and YNFKEQ. V gave up 0 bases and J gave up 6 bases; unmatched junction bases: 8. The CDR3 is 15 amino acids. The CDR3 DNA sequence: TGTGCCAGCAGCCAAGATCGGGACTATATGTCCGAGCAGTACTTC. Protein sequence: CASSQDRDYMSEQYF.

This clone has a handful of counts. V usage is TRBV25-1 and J usage is TRBJ1-1, with a possible D match to TRBD1 (6 bases). The germline V gene encodes CDR1 MGHDK and CDR2 SYGVNS. The CDR3 spans 11 residues. Trimming removed 7 bases at V and 11 bases at J, with 14 bases between. CDR3 sequence (DNA): TGTGCCAGCACAGAACAGGGTAGGGCTTTCTTT. Translated: CASTEQGRAFF.

The chain is built from TRBV5-1 and TRBJ2-2; 7 bases match TRBD1. CDR3 length: 16 amino acids. V was pared by 4 bases and J by 5 bases, with 11 bases of the junction left unmatched. Germline lookup yields CDR1 SGHRS and CDR2 YFSETQ. CDR3 sequence reads: CASSTGQSPSTGELFF. Here the CDR3 DNA reads TGCGCCAGCAGCACGGGACAGTCCCCCTCAACCGGGGAGCTGTTTTTT.

The chain employs TRBV7-2 and TRBJ1-5; D remains unclear. The CDR3 covers 14 residues. Germline V gene sequence: CDR1 SGHTA, CDR2 FQGNSA. V dropped 0 bases and J dropped 4 bases, with 7 bases sitting between them. For the CDR3, the DNA is TGTGCCAGCAGCTTAGCGCCCAGAAATCAGCCCCAGCATTTT. As protein: CASSLAPRNQPQHF.

A few counts support this clone. The V call is TRBV11-2, the J call TRBJ1-4; D is undetermined. The CDR3 loop spans 13 amino acids. The V end lost 5 bases, the J end lost 13 bases, and 17 bases lay between the germline ends. Germline lookup yields CDR1 SGHAT and CDR2 FQNNGV. The DNA of the CDR3 is TGTGCCAGCAGCCTTTCGGTTGCCTCGGGACTGTTTTTT. Translated: CASSLSVASGLFF.

This clone was seen a few times. The V gene is TRBV9, the J gene TRBJ1-6; 7 nucleotides line up with TRBD1. This CDR3 is 15 amino acids long. Germline CDR1 and CDR2: SGDLS and YYNGEE. J lost 9 bases, V lost 4 bases, and 10 bases had no gene match. CDR3 DNA sequence: TGTGCCAGCAGCCCTCGACAGGGATTCATTTCACCCCTCCACTTT. Protein: CASSPRQGFISPLHF.

V is TRBV7-2 and J is TRBJ2-5; D gene uncertain. Trimming took off 5 bases at V and 2 bases at J, with 3 bases between the two ends. CDR1 SGHTA and CDR2 FQGNSA come from the germline V gene. CDR3 length: 11 amino acids. The CDR3 loop reads CASSEQETQYF. The DNA for the CDR3 is TGTGCCAGCAGCGAGCAAGAGACCCAGTACTTC.

The chain combines TRBV11-2 with TRBJ1-4; 10 bases align to TRBD1. The CDR3 is made up of 17 amino acids. Looked up from germline, CDR1 is SGHAT and CDR2 is FQNNGV. V gave up 4 bases and J gave up 1 base; unmatched junction bases: 6. This CDR3 is CASSSWDRGVTNEKLFF. Written as DNA, the CDR3 is TGTGCCAGCAGCTCGTGGGACAGGGGCGTAACTAATGAAAAACTGTTTTTT. Filled out from reference TRBV11-2 and TRBJ1-4, the complete variable domain reads EAGVAQSPRYKIIEKRQSVAFWCNPISGHATLYWYQQILGQGPKLLIQFQNNGVVDDSQLPKDRFSAERLKGVDSTLKIQPAKLEDSAVYLCASSSWDRGVTNEKLFFGSGTQLSVL.

This clone was seen more than once but under ten times. The rearrangement uses TRBV28 and TRBJ1-4; 7 bases are shared with TRBD1. The J segment lost 7 bases and the V segment lost 5 bases, leaving 13 bases of the junction unmatched. CDR3 length equals 16 residues. From germline, CDR1 is MDHEN and CDR2 SYDVKM. The CDR3 bases are TGTGCCAGCAGTACACAACTGGCAGGGGACAGTGAAAAACTGTTTTTT. It specifies CASSTQLAGDSEKLFF.

V and J are TRBV28 and TRBJ1-5; D is undetermined. In germline, CDR1 is MDHEN, CDR2 SYDVKM. CDR3 length equals 12 residues. V dropped 4 bases and J dropped 4 bases, with 5 bases sitting between them. This chain's CDR3 is CASSWANQPQHF. The CDR3 DNA follows: TGTGCCAGCAGTTGGGCGAATCAGCCCCAGCATTTT.

The chain carries TRBV28 and TRBJ2-1; 12 nucleotides agree with TRBD2. J was trimmed by 6 bases and V by 8 bases; bases with no gene match: 5. Germline-derived CDR1 and CDR2 are MDHEN and SYDVKM. This CDR3 spans 14 amino acids. The CDR3 DNA reads as TGTGCCAGCTGCGGACTAGCGGGATTCAATGAGCAGTTCTTC. This translates into CASCGLAGFNEQFF.

This clone has just a few counts. The chain joins TRBV5-1 to TRBJ2-7, with D possibly TRBD2 on 5 matching bases. The V gene lost 0 bases and the J gene lost 2 bases, with 12 bases spanning the gap. Germline values: CDR1 SGHRS, CDR2 YFSETQ. The CDR3 has 15 residues. The CDR3 region is CASSLERTATYEQYF. The CDR3 bases are TGCGCCAGCAGCTTGGAGCGGACGGCGACCTACGAGCAGTACTTC.

J is TRBJ2-7 and V is TRBV4-1, with D maybe TRBD2 (5 bases). CDR1 and CDR2 (germline): MGHRA, YSYEKL. V gave up 5 bases and J gave up 0 bases, with 14 bases separating them. This CDR3 region has 15 residues. This chain's CDR3 is CASSWSSSSSYEQYF. For the CDR3, the DNA is TGCGCCAGCAGCTGGTCGTCTAGCAGCTCCTACGAGCAGTACTTC.

The CDR3 here is CSVGQLGNYGYTF. The CDR3 DNA sequence: TGCAGCGTTGGACAACTAGGGAACTATGGCTACACCTTC. This chain uses TRBV29-1 with TRBJ1-2; no definite D call. The CDR3 extends over 13 amino acids. Germline V gene data show CDR1 as SQVTM and CDR2 as ANQGSEA. Trimming removed 4 bases at V and 2 bases at J, with 11 bases between.

In its sample, this clone was seen a few times. V gene TRBV5-5 combines with J gene TRBJ1-2; TRBD1 matches at 7 bases. The germline V gene encodes CDR1 SGHKS and CDR2 YYEKEE (reference sequence). This CDR3 has 15 residues. Germline trimming cut 4 bases from V and 4 bases from J; bases unmatched to any gene: 10. The CDR3 region is CASSLRGQEGYGYTF. As DNA, the CDR3 is TGTGCCAGCAGCCTACGAGGACAGGAGGGCTATGGCTACACCTTC.